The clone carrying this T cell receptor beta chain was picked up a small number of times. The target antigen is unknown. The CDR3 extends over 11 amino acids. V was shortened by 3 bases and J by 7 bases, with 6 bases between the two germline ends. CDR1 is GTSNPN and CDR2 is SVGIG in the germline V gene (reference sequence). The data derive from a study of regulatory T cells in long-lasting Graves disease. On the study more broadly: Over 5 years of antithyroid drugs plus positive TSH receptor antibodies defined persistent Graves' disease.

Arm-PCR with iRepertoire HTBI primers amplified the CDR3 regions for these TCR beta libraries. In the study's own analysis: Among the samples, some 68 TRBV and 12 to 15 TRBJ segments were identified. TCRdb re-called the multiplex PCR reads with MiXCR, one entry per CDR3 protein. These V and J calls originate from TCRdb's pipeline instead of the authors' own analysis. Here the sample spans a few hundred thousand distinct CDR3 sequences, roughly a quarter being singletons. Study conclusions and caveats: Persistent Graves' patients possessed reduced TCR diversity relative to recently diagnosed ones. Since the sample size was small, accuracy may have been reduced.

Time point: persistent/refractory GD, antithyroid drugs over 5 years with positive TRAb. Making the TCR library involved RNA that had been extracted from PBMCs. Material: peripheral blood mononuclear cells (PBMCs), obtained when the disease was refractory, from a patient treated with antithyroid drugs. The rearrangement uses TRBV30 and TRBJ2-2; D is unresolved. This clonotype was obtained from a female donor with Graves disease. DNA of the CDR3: TGTGCCTGGAGATTCTACGGGGAGCTGTTTTTT. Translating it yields CAWRFYGELFF.